The rows below give T cell receptor beta chains drawn from one sample of a study of beta chain features in type 1 diabetes. Repertoires were generated with immunoSEQ multiplex PCR, while TCRdb's copy carries only in-frame clones and drops some. This table has about 40,000 clones, more than 40% appearing once. The sequencing input was central memory CD4+ T cells from blood. These receptors all come from a woman aged 18-29 years in good health. CDR3s include the opening cysteine and the closing phenylalanine or tryptophan. Fields, in order: D gene, J gene, clone size, V gene, CDR3 DNA, CDR3 protein. The D gene is left open where the match is weak. Clone size, where shown, is once, few, many, or a class for clones that have expanded.

D gene: NA
J gene: TRBJ1-1
clone size: NA
V gene: TRBV5-6
CDR3 DNA: TGTGCCAGCAGCTTCACAGGGCGGGAAGCTTTCTTT
CDR3 protein: CASSFTGREAFF

D gene: NA
J gene: TRBJ2-7
clone size: NA
V gene: TRBV7-9
CDR3 DNA: TGTGCCAGCAGCTTGGCGGGGGCGACCTCCGGCGAGCAGTACTTC
CDR3 protein: CASSLAGATSGEQYF

D gene: TRBD1
J gene: TRBJ1-1
clone size: few
V gene: TRBV18
CDR3 DNA: TGTGCCAGCTCATCCGACAGGGGGTACACTGAAGCTTTCTTT
CDR3 protein: CASSSDRGYTEAFF

D gene: NA
J gene: TRBJ1-1
clone size: NA
V gene: TRBV4-1
CDR3 DNA: TGCGCCAGCAGCCAATTGAGTGGGGCCCGACCTGAAGCTTTCTTT
CDR3 protein: CASSQLSGARPEAFF

D gene: NA
J gene: TRBJ1-1
clone size: few
V gene: TRBV2
CDR3 DNA: TGTGCCAGCAGTGTGGCCCTGAGGACTGAAGCTTTCTTT
CDR3 protein: CASSVALRTEAFF

D gene: NA
J gene: TRBJ2-5
clone size: NA
V gene: TRBV5-4
CDR3 DNA: TGTGCCAGCAGCACGGGGGGCTGGGAGACCCAGTACTTC
CDR3 protein: CASSTGGWETQYF

D gene: NA
J gene: TRBJ2-5
clone size: few
V gene: TRBV9
CDR3 DNA: TGTGCCAGCAGCGTAGAGGCGGAAGAGACCCAGTACTTC
CDR3 protein: CASSVEAEETQYF

D gene: TRBD2
J gene: TRBJ2-1
clone size: NA
V gene: TRBV30
CDR3 DNA: TGTGCCTGGGGCACCAGGACTAGCGAGCAGTTCTTC
CDR3 protein: CAWGTRTSEQFF

D gene: TRBD2
J gene: TRBJ2-7
clone size: NA
V gene: TRBV5-1
CDR3 DNA: TGCGCCAGCAGCTTGGAAGGGACTAGCGGGAGAGTACAGTACTTC
CDR3 protein: CASSLEGTSGRVQYF

D gene: TRBD1
J gene: TRBJ1-1
clone size: few
V gene: TRBV18
CDR3 DNA: TGTGCCAGCTCACCACGGGTGTCGGGACAGAGCTTCACTGAAGCTTTCTTT
CDR3 protein: CASSPRVSGQSFTEAFF

D gene: NA
J gene: TRBJ1-5
clone size: NA
V gene: TRBV19
CDR3 DNA: TGTGCCAGTAGAGGGCAGGGCAGCAATCAGCCCCAGCATTTT
CDR3 protein: CASRGQGSNQPQHF

D gene: TRBD1
J gene: TRBJ1-5
clone size: NA
V gene: TRBV5-4
CDR3 DNA: TGTGCCAGCAGCGGGGACAGTAACGAGCCCCAGCATTTT
CDR3 protein: CASSGDSNEPQHF

D gene: TRBD1
J gene: TRBJ2-5
clone size: few
V gene: TRBV30
CDR3 DNA: TGTGCCTGGAGTGTGGGGGACAGGGCAAGTGGGGAGACCCAGTACTTC
CDR3 protein: CAWSVGDRASGETQYF

D gene: NA
J gene: TRBJ1-2
clone size: NA
V gene: TRBV28
CDR3 DNA: TGTGCCAGCAGTTTACCCATCGTAGGGGATGGCTACACCTTC
CDR3 protein: CASSLPIVGDGYTF

D gene: TRBD2
J gene: TRBJ2-7
clone size: NA
V gene: TRBV18
CDR3 DNA: TGTGCCAGCTCACCCGGACTAGCGGGATTAACCGAGCAGTACTTC
CDR3 protein: CASSPGLAGLTEQYF

D gene: NA
J gene: TRBJ2-1
clone size: NA
V gene: TRBV9
CDR3 DNA: TGTGCCAGCAGCGTAGCCGGGTTCAATGAGCAGTTCTTC
CDR3 protein: CASSVAGFNEQFF

D gene: TRBD1
J gene: TRBJ1-2
clone size: NA
V gene: TRBV4-1
CDR3 DNA: TGCGCCAGCAGCCAAGATGGGCCAGGGGGCAGCTATGGCTACACCTTC
CDR3 protein: CASSQDGPGGSYGYTF

D gene: TRBD2
J gene: TRBJ2-7
clone size: NA
V gene: TRBV19
CDR3 DNA: TGTGCCAGTAGTTCCCGGGGAGGGAGGCAGTACTTC
CDR3 protein: CASSSRGGRQYF

D gene: TRBD2
J gene: TRBJ2-3
clone size: NA
V gene: TRBV5-4
CDR3 DNA: TGTGCCAGCAGCTTGTGGGGCCGGGCGGGGGTGGCAGATACGCAGTATTTT
CDR3 protein: CASSLWGRAGVADTQYF

D gene: TRBD1
J gene: TRBJ1-1
clone size: NA
V gene: TRBV6-5
CDR3 DNA: TGTGCCAGCAGTTACAGGGCAGGGGGGAGGCACACTGAAGCTTTCTTT
CDR3 protein: CASSYRAGGRHTEAFF

D gene: TRBD1
J gene: TRBJ1-1
clone size: NA
V gene: TRBV19
CDR3 DNA: TGTGCCAGTAGTAGAGGACAGGGGACGGGTACTGAAGCTTTCTTT
CDR3 protein: CASSRGQGTGTEAFF

D gene: NA
J gene: TRBJ2-5
clone size: few
V gene: TRBV7-9
CDR3 DNA: TGTGCCAGCAGCTTTCCGCTACCGGGGGAGCAGTACTTC
CDR3 protein: CASSFPLPGEQYF

D gene: NA
J gene: TRBJ1-2
clone size: medium-sized
V gene: TRBV7-9
CDR3 DNA: TGTGCCAGCAGCCAACCAGACGGCGGGGTCAGTGGCTACACCTTC
CDR3 protein: CASSQPDGGVSGYTF

D gene: NA
J gene: TRBJ1-1
clone size: NA
V gene: TRBV10-1
CDR3 DNA: TGCGCCAGCAGTCGAGGGAACACTGAAGCTTTCTTT
CDR3 protein: CASSRGNTEAFF